Presented here are 8 T cell receptor beta chains from one specimen sequenced in a study of CD8 T cells in ankylosing spondylitis (dated by TCRdb to about 2017). What the work shows at the level of the full study, not this receptor alone: Blood from ankylosing spondylitis patients appeared to be characterized by a TCR beta motif composed of about 8 highly homologous amino acid variants.

Libraries were constructed by 5' RACE. Sequencing was performed on an Illumina HiSeq 2500. TCRdb itself trimmed the public reads at Q25 with fastp, ran MiXCR and retained productive beta chains. Each record represents a unique CDR3 protein, reported with the most common genes and DNA among its rows. This sample holds around 390,000 distinct CDR3 sequences; under 25% were observed only once. Clones ranked in the top ten supply about a sixth of the sample. What these receptors recognize is not known. The specimen was blood, either unsorted or a sorted T cell fraction (not recorded which). The receptors were gathered from a male donor with ankylosing spondylitis.

This clonotype was picked up many times. This chain connects TRBV7-2 to TRBJ2-1, with D perhaps TRBD1 or TRBD2 (6 bases each). Germline-derived CDR1 and CDR2 are SGHTA and FQGNSA. V lost 1 base and J lost 6, with 10 bases in between. This CDR3 contains 14 residues. This CDR3 is CASSLEGGLNEQFF. The CDR3 bases are TGTGCCAGCAGCTTAGAAGGGGGGCTCAATGAGCAGTTCTTC.

The CDR3 reads CASGPYSTYYNEQFF. The CDR3 region has the DNA TGTGCTAGTGGCCCCTACTCTACCTATTACAATGAGCAGTTCTTC. The chain carries TRBV12-5 and TRBJ2-1, with no clear D. The ends were cut back, 6 bases at V and 4 bases at J, with 16 bases in the middle. The CDR3 spans 15 residues. Per the germline V gene, CDR1 is LGHNT and CDR2 is FRNRAP.

The rearrangement links TRBV3-1 to TRBJ1-1, with D unresolved. CDR3 length equals 14 residues. Germline assignment: CDR1 LGHDT and CDR2 YNNKEL (reference sequence). V lost 4 bases, J lost 1 base, and 10 bases lay in between. This CDR3 reads CASSPPRENTEAFF. The CDR3 DNA reads TGTGCCAGCAGCCCCCCCCGGGAGAACACTGAAGCTTTCTTT.

This clonotype was counted between two and nine times. This chain joins TRBV11-3 and TRBJ1-1, with 7 bases lining up with TRBD1. The CDR3 loop spans 15 amino acids. Losses at the gene ends were 5 bases for V and 5 bases for J; bases not matched to a gene: 11. In germline, CDR1 is SGHNT, CDR2 YENEEA. CDR3 nucleotide sequence: TGTGCCAGCAGCCCACGACAGGGCGCTGGGACTGAAGCTTTCTTT. Protein: CASSPRQGAGTEAFF.

The J gene is TRBJ2-7, the V gene TRBV20-1; D perhaps matches TRBD2 (5 bases). This CDR3 comprises 12 residues. The germline V gene encodes CDR1 DFQATT and CDR2 SNEGSKA (reference sequence). Trimming pared 2 bases from V and 4 bases from J, leaving 9 bases between. Here the CDR3 DNA reads TGCAGTGCTAGACGTAGCGAATACGAGCAGTACTTC. Protein: CSARRSEYEQYF.

This rearrangement joins TRBV10-3 to TRBJ2-1; tentatively, D is TRBD2 (6 bases). CDR3 length: 14 amino acids. Germline V gene sequence: CDR1 ENHRY, CDR2 SYGVKD. The V end lost 0 bases, the J end lost 10 bases, and 13 bases lay between the germline ends. CDR3 nucleotide sequence: TGTGCCATCAGTGAGTCGGCTAGCGTAGACGAGCAGTTCTTC. Translating it yields CAISESASVDEQFF.

At least ten counts were recorded for this clonotype. The chain combines TRBV7-2 with TRBJ2-7; 8 bases align to TRBD2. The CDR3 extends over 14 amino acids. CDR1 SGHTA and CDR2 FQGNSA come from the germline V gene. Losses at the gene ends were 4 bases for V and 2 bases for J; bases not matched to a gene: 4. The CDR3 is CASSSGLVPYEQYF. CDR3 nucleotide sequence: TGTGCCAGCAGCTCGGGACTAGTTCCCTACGAGCAGTACTTC.

The chain couples TRBV11-2 to TRBJ1-4; 11 bases map to TRBD1. Germline V gene lookup returns CDR1 SGHAT and CDR2 FQNNGV. This CDR3 is built from 15 residues. V lost 5 bases to trimming and J lost 7 bases; unmatched junction nucleotides: 6. In nucleotides, the CDR3 is TGTGCCAGCAGCGGGGGGACAGGGGGTGGTGAAAAACTGTTTTTT. Residues: CASSGGTGGGEKLFF.